Presented here are 23 T cell receptor beta chains from one specimen sequenced in a study of CD8+CD57+ T cells in acquired aplastic anemia. TCR beta VDJ and CDR3 profiles were obtained from a genomic DNA template. In TCRdb, the reads were re-called with MiXCR into one record per CDR3 protein. The repertoire consists of under 250,000 distinct CDR3 sequences, with approximately 35% occurring once and the leading ten covering around 1.1%. Specimen: sorted CD4+, CD8+, or CD8+CD57+ T cells (not recorded which) from PBMCs. The receptors stem from a human donor in good health, serving as a control.

This clonotype was seen a few times. The chain recombines TRBV5-1 with TRBJ2-2; tentative D call: TRBD1 (5 bases). Germline V gene sequence: CDR1 SGHRS, CDR2 YFSETQ. The CDR3 is 15 residues long. Trimming took off 0 bases at V and 2 bases at J, with 8 bases between the two ends. Here the CDR3 DNA reads TGCGCCAGCAGCTTGGTCCAGGGAAACACCGGGGAGCTGTTTTTT. Protein sequence: CASSLVQGNTGELFF.

The chain combines TRBV19 with TRBJ2-1, with TRBD2 matching over 12 bases. The CDR3 has 15 residues. The germline V gene encodes CDR1 LNHDA and CDR2 SQIVND (reference sequence). The V and J ends lost 6 bases and 7 bases, in that order; junction bases with no gene match: 7. CDR3 nucleotide sequence: TGTGCCAGTAGAAATAGACTAGCGGGAGTGAATGAGCAGTTCTTC. Translated, it gives CASRNRLAGVNEQFF.

This clonotype came up a few times. This sequence joins TRBV5-1 and TRBJ2-5; TRBD1 matches 7 bases. Germline V gene data show CDR1 as SGHRS and CDR2 as YFSETQ. V lost 4 bases, J lost 5 bases, and 14 bases stayed unmatched. This CDR3 has 16 amino acids. In DNA form, the CDR3 reads TGCGCCAGCAGCCCCGGACCCACAGGGGCCGGGGAGACCCAGTACTTC. Its translation: CASSPGPTGAGETQYF.

This clonotype was observed at least ten times. The chain has TRBV20-1 and TRBJ2-3, with 12 bases identical to TRBD2. The V gene end was trimmed by 6 bases and the J gene end by 2 bases; junction bases not matched to a gene: 3. This CDR3 spans 14 amino acids. Per germline, CDR1 DFQATT and CDR2 SNEGSKA (reference sequence). CDR3 in DNA: TGCAGTGCCCTAGCGGGGGGGCCCACAGATACGCAGTATTTT. Amino acid sequence: CSALAGGPTDTQYF.

This clonotype was seen repeatedly, ten times or more. The chain has TRBV2 and TRBJ1-5, with D possibly matching TRBD1 (5 bases). This CDR3 contains 13 residues. Germline values: CDR1 SNHLY, CDR2 FYNNEI. Trimming left V 2 bases short and J 6 bases short, with 8 bases between. The CDR3 DNA reads as TGTGCCAGCAGTGAATTGGGGGGTCAGCCCCAGCATTTT. Translated, it gives CASSELGGQPQHF.

This clonotype was picked up many times. This sequence joins TRBV6-5 and TRBJ2-7; the D gene is possibly TRBD2 (6 bases). The CDR3 is 12 residues long. Per the germline V gene, CDR1 is MNHEY and CDR2 is SVGAGI. The V end was cut by 6 bases, the J end by 6 bases, with 12 bases between. The CDR3 DNA follows: TGTGCCAGCAGCACGACTAGAGTCGAGCAGTACTTC. This translates into CASSTTRVEQYF.

With respect to this clonotype: A read error is possible here, since a much larger clone lies one base away. The CDR3 sequence is CASSSRFGNSPLHF. The CDR3 bases are TGTGCCAGCAGTTCGAGGTTCGGTAATTCACCCCTCCACTTT. The gene calls are TRBV27 and TRBJ1-6; no definite D call. Trimming removed 4 bases from V and 6 bases from J, with 10 bases in between. CDR3 length: 14 amino acids. Per the germline V gene, CDR1 is MNHEY and CDR2 is SMNVEV (reference sequence).

Details on this clonotype: Being one base from a much bigger clone, this may be a read error. This likely comes from a read error, as the CDR3 has no conserved phenylalanine or tryptophan at its end. The chain is built from TRBV11-2 and TRBJ1-3; 10 bases are a match to TRBD1. V lost 5 bases and J lost 8; bases outside the gene matches: 6. CDR3 size: 14 residues. The V gene's germline CDR1 is SGHAT and CDR2 FQNNGV. CDR3 DNA sequence: TGTGCCAGCAGCCGTGACAGGGGGCAGGACACCATATATTCT. This codes for CASSRDRGQDTIYS.

This rearrangement joins TRBV7-3 to TRBJ2-5, with 7 positions matching TRBD2. Germline CDR1 and CDR2: SGHTA and FQGTGA. The ends lost 1 base at V and 5 bases at J; junction bases unmatched: 7. The CDR3 consists of 15 residues. The CDR3 DNA follows: TGTGCCAGCAGCTTAAATTCGGGGCGGGGGGAGACCCAGTACTTC. Encoded protein: CASSLNSGRGETQYF. The complete variable domain, with remaining parts taken from reference TRBV7-3 and TRBJ2-5, reads GAGVSQTPSNKVTEKGKYVELRCDPISGHTALYWYRQSLGQGPEFLIYFQGTGAADDSGLPNDRFFAVRPEGSVSTLKIQRTERGDSAVYLCASSLNSGRGETQYFGPGTRLLVL.

Ten or more counts support this clonotype. J is TRBJ2-7 and V is TRBV19, with 7 bases that match TRBD2. Germline V CDR1 and CDR2: LNHDA, SQIVND (reference sequence). This CDR3 contains 14 residues. The J segment lost 3 bases and the V segment lost 1 base, leaving 3 bases of the junction unmatched. The CDR3 DNA is TGTGCCAGTAGTATAGCGGGAGGTGGCTACGAGCAGTACTTC. This gives the protein CASSIAGGGYEQYF.

This clonotype was counted ten times or more. The chain recombines TRBV19 with TRBJ2-3; the D call may be TRBD1 or TRBD2 (5 bases each). Trimming left V 1 base short and J 1 base short, with 12 bases between. This CDR3 comprises 16 residues. The germline gives CDR1 LNHDA, CDR2 SQIVND (reference sequence). This CDR3 reads CASSIARGRGTDTQYF. CDR3 DNA sequence: TGTGCCAGTAGTATAGCTAGGGGACGAGGCACAGATACGCAGTATTTT.

This clonotype has ten or more counts. This chain joins TRBV7-3 and TRBJ2-5; 14 nucleotides agree with TRBD2. In germline, CDR1 is SGHTA, CDR2 FQGTGA. The V and J ends lost 5 bases and 3 bases, in that order; junction bases with no gene match: 5. CDR3 length equals 16 residues. The CDR3 DNA reads TGTGCCAGCAGCCTACTGGGACTAGCGGGGGAAGAGACCCAGTACTTC. Its protein product is CASSLLGLAGEETQYF.

The V and J genes are TRBV18 and TRBJ2-1, with 14 bases matching TRBD2. V shed 3 bases, J shed 4 bases, and the junction held 8 bases outside the gene matches. Germline loops: CDR1 KGHSH, CDR2 LQKENI. CDR3 length equals 18 residues. CDR3: CASSPPGLAGAIYNEQFF. The CDR3 nucleotides read TGTGCCAGCTCACCCCCGGGACTAGCGGGGGCAATTTACAATGAGCAGTTCTTC.

The chain uses TRBV12-3 or TRBV12-4 and TRBJ1-1; D not resolved. Deletions cut 2 bases from V and 8 bases from J, with 18 bases between. The CDR3 has 15 amino acids. CDR3 amino acids: CASSLFEGGRGEAFF. CDR3 sequence (DNA): TGTGCCAGCAGTTTATTCGAGGGAGGGAGAGGAGAAGCTTTCTTT.

This clonotype was counted once. The genes are TRBV2 and TRBJ1-2, with unresolved D. Trimming took 7 bases from V and 2 from J, leaving 17 bases between them. Looked up from germline, CDR1 is SNHLY and CDR2 is FYNNEI. The CDR3 sequence is 15 residues long. The CDR3 sequence: CASMRGRLENYGYTF. CDR3 nucleotide sequence: TGTGCCAGCATGAGAGGGCGGTTGGAGAACTATGGCTACACCTTC.

This clonotype occurred many times. This chain uses TRBV30 with TRBJ1-2; possibly TRBD1 for D (5 bases). Germline V CDR1 and CDR2: GTSNPN, SVGIG (reference sequence). CDR3 length equals 14 residues. Trimming shortened V by 3 bases and J by 8 bases, and 19 bases separated the two germline ends. CDR3 coding DNA: TGTGCCTGGAGACCATGGGGCAGGGATGAAGGCTACACCTTC. This encodes CAWRPWGRDEGYTF.

The chain employs TRBV29-1 and TRBJ1-4; weak D call: TRBD1 (5 bases). Trimming pared 8 bases from V and 7 bases from J, leaving 14 bases between. CDR3 length equals 12 residues. Germline V lookup: CDR1 SQVTM, CDR2 ANQGSEA. The CDR3 sequence: CSPIPGGEKLFF. CDR3 bases: TGCAGCCCCATCCCCGGGGGTGAAAAACTGTTTTTT.

This clonotype was seen repeatedly, ten times or more. The chain combines TRBV5-5 with TRBJ2-2; TRBD1 aligns across 7 bases. V was pared by 4 bases and J by 1 base, with 4 bases of the junction left unmatched. The CDR3 has 15 amino acids. Germline CDR1 SGHKS, CDR2 YYEKEE (reference sequence). DNA for the CDR3: TGTGCCAGCAGCACCGGGACAGTGAACACCGGGGAGCTGTTTTTT. It encodes CASSTGTVNTGELFF.

This clonotype has a count of ten or more. The chain has TRBV10-3 and TRBJ2-7; TRBD1 matches at 10 bases. The CDR3 has 15 residues. J was trimmed by 3 bases and V by 3 bases; bases with no gene match: 5. CDR1 and CDR2 from the germline V gene are ENHRY and SYGVKD. The DNA of the CDR3 is TGTGCCATCAGTGACCCAGGACAGGGGGACTACGAGCAGTACTTC. Amino acid sequence: CAISDPGQGDYEQYF.

The chain is built from TRBV20-1 and TRBJ2-1, with TRBD2 matching 8 bases. Germline V CDR1 and CDR2: DFQATT, SNEGSKA (reference sequence). Unmatched junction bases numbered 14, after V lost 2 bases and J lost 8 bases. The CDR3 is made up of 16 amino acids. The CDR3 DNA reads as TGCAGTGCTAGACGAGCACCGGGACTAGGGAATTATGAGCAGTTCTTC. Translating it yields CSARRAPGLGNYEQFF.

V is TRBV20-1 and J is TRBJ2-7; 7 bases map to TRBD2. The CDR3 spans 12 residues. The germline CDR1 and CDR2 sequences are DFQATT and SNEGSKA (reference sequence). Unmatched junction bases numbered 4, after V lost 6 bases and J lost 2 bases. CDR3 loop: CSAPSGTYEQYF. CDR3 nucleotide sequence: TGCAGTGCCCCTAGCGGTACCTACGAGCAGTACTTC.

The gene calls are TRBV7-2 and TRBJ2-1, with a tentative D call TRBD1 (6 bases). Trimming cost V 5 bases and J 5 bases, with 22 bases left between them. The CDR3 runs 17 residues. The germline CDR1 and CDR2 sequences are SGHTA and FQGNSA. The CDR3 sequence is CASSQKYRVPLHNEQFF. In DNA form, the CDR3 reads TGTGCCAGCAGCCAGAAATACAGGGTTCCCCTCCACAATGAGCAGTTCTTC.

This clonotype was picked up a small number of times. The rearrangement joins TRBV28 to TRBJ1-2; D not resolved. Germline V gene sequence: CDR1 MDHEN, CDR2 SYDVKM. Trimming shortened V by 7 bases and J by 2 bases, and 8 bases separated the two germline ends. The CDR3 contains 12 residues. Here the CDR3 reads CASIRKNYGYTF. The DNA for the CDR3 is TGTGCCAGCATCAGGAAAAACTATGGCTACACCTTC.